Listed below are T cell receptor beta chains from one sample, sequenced in a study of cytomegalovirus exposure and HLA in healthy donors. Sequenced by immunoSEQ multiplex PCR; TCRdb stores in-frame clones only, minus some. The sample lists 90,000 to 120,000 clones; 70% to 80% were seen once. Material for sequencing was PBMCs. The source is a man between 18 and 35 years old in good health and CMV-seronegative. The CDR3 runs from the conserved cysteine through the conserved F or W. D genes are given only for firm matches. The size of a clone is reported for some rows only, either as once, few or many, or as a class for expanded clones.

clone_size | j_call | d_call | v_call | cdr3_aa | cdr3_nt
NA | TRBJ1-5 | NA | TRBV2 | CASKRTFNQPQHF | TGTGCCAGCAAACGGACATTCAATCAGCCCCAGCATTTT
NA | TRBJ2-1 | TRBD2 | TRBV19 | CASGLGNEQFF | TGTGCCAGTGGACTAGGGAATGAGCAGTTCTTC
NA | TRBJ1-2 | NA | TRBV5-1 | CASSLDGDINNYGYTF | TGCGCCAGCAGCTTGGACGGGGACATCAACAACTATGGCTACACCTTC
once | TRBJ2-1 | NA | TRBV5-1 | CASSFGNEQFF | TGCGCCAGCAGCTTCGGCAATGAGCAGTTCTTC
NA | TRBJ1-1 | TRBD1 | TRBV19 | CASSMPTGDSMNTEAFF | TGTGCCAGTAGTATGCCGACAGGGGATTCGATGAACACTGAAGCTTTCTTT
once | TRBJ1-3 | TRBD1 | TRBV18 | CASTLTGTGYSGNTIYF | TGTGCCAGCACCTTAACCGGGACAGGGTACTCTGGAAACACCATATATTTT
NA | TRBJ2-5 | TRBD2 | TRBV5-1 | CASSLIGGGIQETQYF | TGCGCCAGCAGCTTGATTGGGGGGGGTATCCAAGAGACCCAGTACTTC
NA | TRBJ1-2 | TRBD1 | TRBV28 | CASSAGSGRGRIYGYTF | TGTGCCAGCAGTGCGGGAAGTGGCAGGGGGCGGATCTATGGCTACACCTTC
NA | TRBJ2-7 | TRBD1 | TRBV7-9 | CASLSLNRGTYEQYF | TGTGCCAGCCTGAGTCTAAACAGGGGAACCTACGAGCAGTACTTC
once | TRBJ2-5 | NA | TRBV7-6 | CASSLQGQETQYF | TGTGCCAGCAGCTTACAGGGGCAAGAGACCCAGTACTTC
NA | TRBJ2-1 | TRBD1 | TRBV15 | CATSRKTGVIHNEQFF | TGTGCCACCAGCAGGAAGACAGGGGTAATCCACAATGAGCAGTTCTTC
NA | TRBJ2-7 | NA | TRBV9 | CASSGGLGLREQYF | TGTGCCAGCAGTGGGGGACTGGGATTACGCGAGCAGTACTTC
NA | TRBJ2-7 | NA | TRBV5-1 | CASSFGTSSSYEQYF | TGCGCCAGCAGCTTTGGGACTTCCAGCTCCTACGAGCAGTACTTC
NA | TRBJ1-1 | TRBD1 | TRBV5-5 | CASSRTGGRFEAFF | TGTGCCAGCAGCCGAACAGGGGGGAGGTTTGAAGCTTTCTTT
few | TRBJ1-1 | NA | TRBV5-1 | CASSLANFKQAVNTEAFF | TGCGCCAGCAGCTTGGCCAACTTTAAACAGGCGGTGAACACTGAAGCTTTCTTT
NA | TRBJ2-3 | NA | TRBV4-2 | CASSQQQGLDTQYF | TGTGCCAGCAGCCAACAACAGGGTTTGGATACGCAGTATTTT
few | TRBJ1-6 | TRBD1 | TRBV6-1 | CASSDQGANSPLHF | TGTGCCAGCAGTGACCAGGGGGCGAATTCACCCCTCCACTTT
NA | TRBJ2-2 | TRBD2 | TRBV6-5 | CASRRAGGPGGELFF | TGTGCCAGCAGGAGAGCGGGGGGGCCAGGCGGGGAGCTGTTTTTT
many | TRBJ2-7 | NA | TRBV10-3 | CAISDRALYEQYF | TGTGCCATCAGTGACAGGGCCCTCTACGAGCAGTACTTC
NA | TRBJ2-5 | TRBD2 | TRBV5-4 | CASSQPAGGTQETQYF | TGTGCCAGCAGCCAGCCGGCGGGGGGGACACAAGAGACCCAGTACTTC
medium-sized | TRBJ2-7 | NA | TRBV10-1 | CASSQGKGEQYF | TGCGCCAGCAGCCAGGGAAAGGGGGAGCAGTACTTC
NA | TRBJ1-6 | NA | TRBV10-3 | CAVDSASYNSPLHF | TGTGCCGTAGACAGTGCATCCTATAATTCACCCCTCCACTTT
NA | TRBJ1-2 | TRBD1 | TRBV10-3 | CAISALDRGDLYGYTF | TGTGCCATCAGCGCCCTGGACAGGGGAGACCTCTATGGCTACACCTTC
NA | TRBJ1-2 | TRBD1 | TRBV4-2 | CASSQDQGADYGYTF | TGTGCCAGCAGCCAAGATCAGGGGGCCGACTATGGCTACACCTTC
NA | TRBJ1-4 | TRBD1 | TRBV5-6 | CASRQGGDNEKLFF | TGTGCCAGCAGACAGGGGGGGGATAATGAAAAACTGTTTTTT
NA | TRBJ1-2 | TRBD1 | TRBV5-4 | CASSPGQAANYGYTF | TGTGCCAGCAGCCCCGGACAGGCTGCTAACTATGGCTACACCTTC
NA | TRBJ1-2 | TRBD1 | TRBV29-1 | CSVRQGSDYGYTF | TGCAGCGTTAGACAGGGTTCGGACTATGGCTACACCTTC
once | TRBJ2-7 | NA | TRBV7-9 | CSSRLGGADYEQYF | TGTTCCAGCAGACTGGGGGGGGCTGACTACGAGCAGTACTTC
NA | TRBJ2-3 | NA | TRBV7-9 | CSSSPEGLTDTQYF | TGTTCCAGCAGCCCGGAGGGGCTCACAGATACGCAGTATTTT
NA | TRBJ2-5 | NA | TRBV7-6 | CASSLGGRPETQYF | TGTGCCAGCAGCTTAGGTGGGCGCCCGGAGACCCAGTACTTC
few | TRBJ2-7 | TRBD2 | TRBV5-1 | CASSRTGTSPYEQYF | TGCGCCAGCAGCCGGACCGGGACTAGCCCCTACGAGCAGTACTTC
NA | TRBJ2-1 | TRBD2 | TRBV11-1 | CASSLGDRGGGLDEQFF | TGTGCCAGCAGCTTAGGAGACCGGGGGGGCGGGTTGGATGAGCAGTTCTTC
NA | TRBJ2-5 | TRBD2 | TRBV2 | CASVTGGIRETQYF | TGTGCCAGCGTAACGGGGGGGATCCGAGAGACCCAGTACTTC
NA | TRBJ1-4 | TRBD1 | TRBV13 | CASSTTGGPTNEKLFF | TGTGCCAGCAGCACCACAGGGGGACCGACTAATGAAAAACTGTTTTTT
NA | TRBJ2-3 | NA | TRBV12-2 | CASRCRTSWDTQYF | TGTGCAAGTCGCTGTCGGACTAGCTGGGATACGCAGTATTTT